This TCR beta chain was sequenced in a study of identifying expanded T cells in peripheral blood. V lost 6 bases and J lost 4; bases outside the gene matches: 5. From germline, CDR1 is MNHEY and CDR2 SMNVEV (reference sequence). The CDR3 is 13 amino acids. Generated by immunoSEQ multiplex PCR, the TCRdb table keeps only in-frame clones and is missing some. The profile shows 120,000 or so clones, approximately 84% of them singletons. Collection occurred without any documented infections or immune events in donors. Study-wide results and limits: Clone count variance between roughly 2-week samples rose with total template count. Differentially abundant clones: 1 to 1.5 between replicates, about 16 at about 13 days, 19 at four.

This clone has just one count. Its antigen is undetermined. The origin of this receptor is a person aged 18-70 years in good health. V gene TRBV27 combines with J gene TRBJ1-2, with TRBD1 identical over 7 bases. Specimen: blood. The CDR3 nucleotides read TGTGCCAGCAGCCAGGGGGTAGGCTATGGCTACACCTTC. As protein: CASSQGVGYGYTF.